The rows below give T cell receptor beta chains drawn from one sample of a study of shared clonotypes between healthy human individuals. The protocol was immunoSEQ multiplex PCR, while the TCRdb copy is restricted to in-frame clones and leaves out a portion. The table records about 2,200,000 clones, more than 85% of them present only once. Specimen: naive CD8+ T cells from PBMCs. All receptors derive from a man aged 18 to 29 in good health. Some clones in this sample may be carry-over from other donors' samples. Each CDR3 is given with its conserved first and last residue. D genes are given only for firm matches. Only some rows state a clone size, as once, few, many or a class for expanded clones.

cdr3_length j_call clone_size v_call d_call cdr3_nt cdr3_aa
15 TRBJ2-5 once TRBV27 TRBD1 TGTGCCAGCAGTCTGTTAGGACAGGGGTCGGAGACCCAGTACTTC CASSLLGQGSETQYF
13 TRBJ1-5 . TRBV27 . TGTGCCAGCAGTTATGGGGAATCTCAGCCCCAGCATTTT CASSYGESQPQHF
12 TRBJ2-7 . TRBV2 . TGTGCCAGCTTTGGGGTATCCTACGAGCAGTACTTC CASFGVSYEQYF
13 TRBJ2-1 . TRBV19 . TGTGCCAGTAGTATGACAGGCTACAATGAGCAGTTCTTC CASSMTGYNEQFF
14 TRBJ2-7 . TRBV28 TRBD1 TGTGCCAGCAGTTTGGACAGGGGAAGTGGCGAGCAGTACTTC CASSLDRGSGEQYF
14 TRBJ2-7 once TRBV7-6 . TGTGCCAGCAGCTTAGGGGGGCTGACCCACGAGCAGTACTTC CASSLGGLTHEQYF
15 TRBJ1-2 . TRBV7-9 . TGTGCCAGCAGCTCAACTCACTCCAGGACCATATACAGTTCCTTC CASSSTHSRTIYSSF
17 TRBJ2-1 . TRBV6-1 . TGTGCCAGCAGTGAAAGGCGGGACCCCCTAGGCATCATTGAGCAGTTCTTC CASSERRDPLGIIEQFF
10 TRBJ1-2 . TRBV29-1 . TGCAGCGTTGACGGCTATGGCTACACCTTC CSVDGYGYTF
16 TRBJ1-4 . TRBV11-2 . TGTGCCAGCAGCTTAGGGAGGGTAGCAACTAATGAAAAACTGTTTTTT CASSLGRVATNEKLFF
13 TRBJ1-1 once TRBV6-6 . TGTGCCGGGCGTACCCGGGTGGGGACTGAAGCTTTCTTT CAGRTRVGTEAFF
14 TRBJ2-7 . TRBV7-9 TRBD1 TGTGCCAGCAGCCCGGACAGGGGAACCTACGAGCAGTACTTC CASSPDRGTYEQYF
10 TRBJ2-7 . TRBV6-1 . TGTGCCAGCAACACCTACGAGCAGTACTTC CASNTYEQYF
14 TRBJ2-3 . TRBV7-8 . TGTGCCAGCAGCTTTTATGAGACCAGGGATACGCAGTATTTT CASSFYETRDTQYF
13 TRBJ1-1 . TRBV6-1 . TGTGCCAGCAGTGAGTTTTGGGGGACTGAAGCTTTCTTT CASSEFWGTEAFF
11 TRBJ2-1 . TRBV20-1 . TGCAGTGCTCCCCTGTCGAATGAGCAGTTCTTC CSAPLSNEQFF
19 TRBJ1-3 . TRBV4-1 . TGCGCCAGCAGCCCTCCCGGGCAGTTGGAGAGGATCTCTGGAAACACCATATATTTT CASSPPGQLERISGNTIYF
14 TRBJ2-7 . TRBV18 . TGTGCCAGCTCACCCGAACAGGTGGCCTACGAGCAGTACTTC CASSPEQVAYEQYF
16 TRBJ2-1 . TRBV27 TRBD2 TGTGCCAGCAGACGGGGGGGTTATGGCGAGGACAATGAGCAGTTCTTC CASRRGGYGEDNEQFF
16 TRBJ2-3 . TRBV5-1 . TGCGCCAGCAGCCCGGACGGGGCAGGGGGGACAGATACGCAGTATTTT CASSPDGAGGTDTQYF
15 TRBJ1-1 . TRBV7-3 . TGTGCCAGCAGCCCATACGGGGGGTTCGTCAAGGAAGCTTTCTTT CASSPYGGFVKEAFF
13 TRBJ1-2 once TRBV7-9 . TGTGCCAGCAGCTTACTGGGGCGGGATGGCTACACCTTC CASSLLGRDGYTF
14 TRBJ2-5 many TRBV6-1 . TGTGCCAGCAGTGAAGTTGGGGCGGGGGCCGACCAGTACTTC CASSEVGAGADQYF
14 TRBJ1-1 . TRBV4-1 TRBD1 TGCGCCAGCAGCCAAAGGACAGGGAACACTGAAGCTTTCTTT CASSQRTGNTEAFF
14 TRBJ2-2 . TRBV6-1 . TGTGCCACTGAGATGGGTACGAACACCGGGGAGCTGTTTTTT CATEMGTNTGELFF
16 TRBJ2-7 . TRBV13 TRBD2 TGTGCCAGCAGCTTGTCTTCGGGACTAGCGGTATACGAGCAGTACTTC CASSLSSGLAVYEQYF
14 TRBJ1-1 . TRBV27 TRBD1 TGTGCCAGCAGTGAGACAGGGTGGAACACTGAAGCTTTCTTT CASSETGWNTEAFF
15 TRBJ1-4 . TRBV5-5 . TGTGCCAGCAGCCCGTTGGGAGGCCATAATGAAAAACTGTTTTTT CASSPLGGHNEKLFF
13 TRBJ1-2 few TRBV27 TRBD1 TGTGCCAGCAGTCCGGGACAGGGGGATGGCTACACCTTC CASSPGQGDGYTF
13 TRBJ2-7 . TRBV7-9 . TGTGCCAGCAGCTTAGCGCTGCAGAGCGAGCAGTACTTC CASSLALQSEQYF
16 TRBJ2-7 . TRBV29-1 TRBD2 TGCAGCGTTGTGGGACTAGCGGGACATGACGGGATTGAGCAGTACTTC CSVVGLAGHDGIEQYF
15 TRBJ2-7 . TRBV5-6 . TGTGCCAGCAGCTTGGATGCGGAACCGCCCTACGAGCAGTACTTC CASSLDAEPPYEQYF
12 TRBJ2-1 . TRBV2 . TGTGCCAGAGGCCCCTCTGGCGATGAGCAGTTCTTC CARGPSGDEQFF
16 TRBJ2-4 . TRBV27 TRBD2 TGTGCCAGCAGTTCCCCACTAGCGGGAGGGTTCGGCATTCAGTACTTC CASSSPLAGGFGIQYF
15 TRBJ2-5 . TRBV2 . TGTGCCAGCACCAGCCCCTGGGGTAGCGGTGAGACCCAGTACTTC CASTSPWGSGETQYF
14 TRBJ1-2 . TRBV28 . TGTGCCAGCAGTCGACAGAGCTCTCTATTGAGCTACACCTTC CASSRQSSLLSYTF
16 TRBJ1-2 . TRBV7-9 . TGTGCCAGCAGCGACGGGACTCTGGGAATAGACTATGGCTACACCTTC CASSDGTLGIDYGYTF
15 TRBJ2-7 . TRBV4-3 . TGCGCCAGCAGCCAAGAAAAGGGCAGGAACTACGAGCAGTACTTC CASSQEKGRNYEQYF
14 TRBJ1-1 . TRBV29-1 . TGCAGCGTTGACGGTACAGCGGGGCCCACTGAAGCTTTCTTT CSVDGTAGPTEAFF
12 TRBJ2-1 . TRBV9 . TGTGCCAGCAGCAGCTCGTTCTATGAGCAGTTCTTC CASSSSFYEQFF
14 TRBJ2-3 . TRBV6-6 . TGTGCCAGCAGTTACGCTGGGGAGGCAGATACGCAGTATTTT CASSYAGEADTQYF
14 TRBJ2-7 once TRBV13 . TGTGCCAGCAGCTTACGGGGCAGAGTCTACGAGCAGTACTTC CASSLRGRVYEQYF
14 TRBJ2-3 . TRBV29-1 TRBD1 TGCAGCGTTGACACAGGGGACGGCACAGATACGCAGTATTTT CSVDTGDGTDTQYF
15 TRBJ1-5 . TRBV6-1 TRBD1 TGTGCCAGCAGCCCGGACAGGGAACGGGGTCAGCCCCAGCATTTT CASSPDRERGQPQHF
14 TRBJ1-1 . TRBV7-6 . TGTGCCAGCAGCTTAGATGAGGGTGGCACTGAAGCTTTCTTT CASSLDEGGTEAFF
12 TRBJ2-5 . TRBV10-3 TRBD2 TGTGCCATCAAGGGAGGGCAAGAGACCCAGTACTTC CAIKGGQETQYF
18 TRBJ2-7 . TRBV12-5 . TGTGCTAGTGCCACCCCCCAGGCAGGGGCGAAGCAGATCCGCGAGCAGTACTTC CASATPQAGAKQIREQYF
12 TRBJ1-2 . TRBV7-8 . TGTGCCAGCAGCTTAGGGGACTATGGCTACACCTTC CASSLGDYGYTF